Shown below are 7 T cell receptor beta chains from a single sample sequenced in a study of blood T cell repertoires in COVID-19. The method was immunoSEQ multiplex PCR; TCRdb's version includes in-frame clones alone and lacks a portion of them. The sample has tens of thousands of clones; roughly 74% are singletons. Sequenced sample: peripheral blood. The origin of the receptors is a woman of 80 years or more with acute or convalescent COVID-19.

The rearrangement joins TRBV6-4 to TRBJ2-2; 13 bases agree with TRBD2. The CDR3 extends over 18 amino acids. Trimming took 4 bases from V and 3 from J; bases not matched to a gene: 8. Germline lookup yields CDR1 MRHNA and CDR2 SNTAGT. The CDR3 DNA sequence: TGTGCCAGCAGTGGCTCCGGGACTAGCGGGATAGACACCGGGGAGCTGTTTTTT. It translates to CASSGSGTSGIDTGELFF.

The rearrangement joins TRBV24-1 to TRBJ2-1, with D hard to call. V lost 1 base and J lost 9, with 3 bases in between. The CDR3 has 11 residues. Per germline, CDR1 KGHDR and CDR2 SFDVKD. CDR3 in amino acids: CATSDFREQFF. The DNA of the CDR3 is TGTGCCACCAGTGATTTTCGTGAGCAGTTCTTC.

The chain is built from TRBV9 and TRBJ1-5; D not certain. V lost 0 bases to trimming and J lost 6 bases, with 7 bases between them. The CDR3 length is 13 residues. Germline V gene data show CDR1 as SGDLS and CDR2 as YYNGEE. The CDR3 nucleotides are TGTGCCAGCAGCGTAGACAGTACTCAGCCCCAGCATTTT. Translation gives CASSVDSTQPQHF.

The chain employs TRBV11-2 and TRBJ1-2; TRBD1 might be the D (5 bases). Germline V gene data show CDR1 as SGHAT and CDR2 as FQNNGV. This CDR3 is built from 13 residues. The V end lost 4 bases, the J end lost 4 bases, and 10 bases lay between the germline ends. CDR3 bases: TGTGCCAGCAGCTCGGACACACCCTATGGCTACACCTTC. It encodes CASSSDTPYGYTF.

This clone was counted a few times. V gene TRBV11-2 combines with J gene TRBJ1-5, with D unresolved. The CDR3 is made up of 14 amino acids. Germline lookup yields CDR1 SGHAT and CDR2 FQNNGV. V was cut by 2 bases and J by 3 bases, with 8 bases left in between. The CDR3 sequence is CASSLTSVNQPQHF. CDR3 nucleotide sequence: TGTGCCAGCAGCTTAACGTCAGTCAATCAGCCCCAGCATTTT.

The chain carries TRBV2 and TRBJ1-2; D gene ambiguous. V was trimmed by 2 bases and J by 3 bases, leaving 10 bases between them. The germline V gene has CDR1 SNHLY and CDR2 FYNNEI. This CDR3 has 14 amino acids. CDR3 bases: TGTGCCAGCAGTGAACTAAGGACTCACTATGGCTACACCTTC. Protein: CASSELRTHYGYTF.

The chain joins TRBV5-1 to TRBJ2-7; perhaps TRBD1 as D (6 bases). Trimming removed 4 bases from V and 3 bases from J, with 11 bases in between. The CDR3 loop spans 13 amino acids. Germline V gene lookup returns CDR1 SGHRS and CDR2 YFSETQ. The CDR3 DNA is TGCGCCAGCAGCGACAGGAAGGGCTACGAGCAGTACTTC. Protein sequence: CASSDRKGYEQYF.